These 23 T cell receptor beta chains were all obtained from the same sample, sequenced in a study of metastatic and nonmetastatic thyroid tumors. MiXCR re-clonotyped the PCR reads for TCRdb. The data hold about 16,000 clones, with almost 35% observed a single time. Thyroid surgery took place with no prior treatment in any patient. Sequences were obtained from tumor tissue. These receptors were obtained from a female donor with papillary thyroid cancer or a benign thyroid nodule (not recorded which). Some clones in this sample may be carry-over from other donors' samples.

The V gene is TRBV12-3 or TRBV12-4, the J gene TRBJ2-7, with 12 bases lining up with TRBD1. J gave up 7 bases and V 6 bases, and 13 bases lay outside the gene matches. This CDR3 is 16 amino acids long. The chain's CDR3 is CASSTPGQGALEEQYF. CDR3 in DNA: TGTGCCAGCAGCACGCCGGGACAGGGGGCGTTGGAGGAGCAGTACTTC.

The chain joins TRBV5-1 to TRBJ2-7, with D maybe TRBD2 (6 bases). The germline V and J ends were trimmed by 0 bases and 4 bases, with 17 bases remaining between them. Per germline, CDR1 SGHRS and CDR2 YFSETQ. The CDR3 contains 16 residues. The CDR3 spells CASSLAGGTSVYEQYF. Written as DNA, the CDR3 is TGCGCCAGCAGCTTGGCCGGAGGGACGTCGGTTTACGAGCAGTACTTC.

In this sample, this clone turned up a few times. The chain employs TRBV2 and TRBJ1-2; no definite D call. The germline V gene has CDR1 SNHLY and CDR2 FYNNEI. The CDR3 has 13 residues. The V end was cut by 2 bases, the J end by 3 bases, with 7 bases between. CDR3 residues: CASSEISDYGYTF. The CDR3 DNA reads TGTGCCAGCAGTGAAATAAGTGACTATGGCTACACCTTC.

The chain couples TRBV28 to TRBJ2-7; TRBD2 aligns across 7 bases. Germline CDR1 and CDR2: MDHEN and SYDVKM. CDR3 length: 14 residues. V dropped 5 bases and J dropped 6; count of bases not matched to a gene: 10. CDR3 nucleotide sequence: TGTGCCAGCAGTCAAGGCGGGAGCTGGGGCGAGCAGTACGTC. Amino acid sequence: CASSQGGSWGEQYV.

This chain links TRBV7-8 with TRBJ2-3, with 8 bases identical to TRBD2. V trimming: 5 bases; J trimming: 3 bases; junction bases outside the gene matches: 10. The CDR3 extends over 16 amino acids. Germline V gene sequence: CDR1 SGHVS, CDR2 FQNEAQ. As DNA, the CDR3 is TGTGCCAGCAGCCCAGCCGTGACGGGGGGGACAGATACGCAGTATTTT. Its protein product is CASSPAVTGGTDTQYF.

CDR3 in DNA: TGTGCCAGCAGCTTCGGGGCCACCGGGGAGCTGTTTTTT. This sequence encodes CASSFGATGELFF. The rearrangement links TRBV5-5 to TRBJ2-2; D might be TRBD1 or TRBD2, each matching 5 bases. Germline V CDR1 and CDR2: SGHKS, YYEKEE (reference sequence). V was trimmed by 2 bases and J by 4 bases, leaving 6 bases between them. The CDR3 runs to 13 residues.

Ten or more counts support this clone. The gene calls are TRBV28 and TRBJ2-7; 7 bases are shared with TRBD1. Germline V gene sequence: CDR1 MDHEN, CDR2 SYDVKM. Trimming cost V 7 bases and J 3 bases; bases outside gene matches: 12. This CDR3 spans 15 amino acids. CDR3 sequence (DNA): TGTGCCAGCACCACCTCCAGGACAGGTAACTACGAGCAGTACTTC. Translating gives CASTTSRTGNYEQYF.

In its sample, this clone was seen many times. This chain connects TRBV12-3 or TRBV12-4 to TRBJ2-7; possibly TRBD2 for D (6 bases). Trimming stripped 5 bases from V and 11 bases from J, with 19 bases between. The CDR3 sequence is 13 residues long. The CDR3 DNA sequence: TGTGCCAGCAGTCCCCCCGGGACTGCTGAAGAGTACTTC. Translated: CASSPPGTAEEYF.

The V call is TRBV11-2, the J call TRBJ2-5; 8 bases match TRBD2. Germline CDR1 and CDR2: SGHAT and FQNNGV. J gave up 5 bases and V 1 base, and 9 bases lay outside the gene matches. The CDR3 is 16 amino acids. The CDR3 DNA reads TGTGCCAGCAGCTTAGTGGGAGCGGGAGAGGGTGAGACCCAGTACTTC. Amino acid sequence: CASSLVGAGEGETQYF.

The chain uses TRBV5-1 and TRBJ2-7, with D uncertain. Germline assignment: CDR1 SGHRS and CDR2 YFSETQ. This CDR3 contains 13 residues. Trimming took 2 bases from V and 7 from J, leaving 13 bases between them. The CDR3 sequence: CASSFDHDEEQYF. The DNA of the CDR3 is TGCGCCAGCAGCTTCGACCACGATGAGGAGCAGTACTTC.

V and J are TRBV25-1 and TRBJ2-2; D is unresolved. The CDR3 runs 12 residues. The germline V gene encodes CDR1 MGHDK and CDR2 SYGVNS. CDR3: CASAVPAGELFF. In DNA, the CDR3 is TGTGCGAGCGCCGTCCCTGCCGGGGAGCTGTTTTTT.

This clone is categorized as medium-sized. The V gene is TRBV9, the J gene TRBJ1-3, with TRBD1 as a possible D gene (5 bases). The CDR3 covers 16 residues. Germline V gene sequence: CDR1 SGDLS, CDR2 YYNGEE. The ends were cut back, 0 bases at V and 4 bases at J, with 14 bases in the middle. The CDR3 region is CASSVVVRAYGNTIYF. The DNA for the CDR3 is TGTGCCAGCAGCGTAGTAGTCAGGGCGTACGGAAACACCATATATTTT.

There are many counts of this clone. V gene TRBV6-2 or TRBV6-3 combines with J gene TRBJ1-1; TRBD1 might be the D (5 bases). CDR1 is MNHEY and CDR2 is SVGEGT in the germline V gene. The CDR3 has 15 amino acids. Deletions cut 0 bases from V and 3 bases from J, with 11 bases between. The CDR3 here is CASSYSGGEYTEAFF. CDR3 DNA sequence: TGTGCCAGCAGTTACTCCGGGGGGGAGTACACTGAAGCTTTCTTT.

The CDR3 region has the DNA TGTGCCAGTAGCATATATTATCGGGGAGTCGATGAGCAGTTCTTC. This codes for CASSIYYRGVDEQFF. The genes are TRBV19 and TRBJ2-1, with a possible D match to TRBD2 (5 bases). The CDR3 has 15 amino acids. Germline V gives CDR1 LNHDA, CDR2 SQIVND (reference sequence). The V and J ends lost 6 bases and 8 bases respectively, with 20 bases between them.

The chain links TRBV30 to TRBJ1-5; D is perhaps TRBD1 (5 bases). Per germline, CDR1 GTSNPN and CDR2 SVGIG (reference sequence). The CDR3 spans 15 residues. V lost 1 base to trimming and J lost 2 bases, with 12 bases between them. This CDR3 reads CAWSDPAGGNQPQHF. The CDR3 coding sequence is TGTGCCTGGAGTGATCCTGCGGGGGGCAATCAGCCCCAGCATTTT.

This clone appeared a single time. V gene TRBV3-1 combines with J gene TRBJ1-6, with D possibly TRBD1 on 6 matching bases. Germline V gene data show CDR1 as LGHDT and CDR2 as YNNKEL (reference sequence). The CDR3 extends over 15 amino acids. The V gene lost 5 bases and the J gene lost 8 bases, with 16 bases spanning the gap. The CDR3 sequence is CASSSLRTEDSPLHF. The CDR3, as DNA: TGTGCCAGCAGCAGCTTAAGGACAGAGGATTCACCCCTCCACTTT.

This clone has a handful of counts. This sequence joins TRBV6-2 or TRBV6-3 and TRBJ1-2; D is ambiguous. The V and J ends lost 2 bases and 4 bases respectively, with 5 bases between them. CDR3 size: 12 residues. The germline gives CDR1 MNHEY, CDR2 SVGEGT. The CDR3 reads CASSYGVYGYTF. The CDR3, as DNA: TGTGCCAGCAGTTACGGTGTCTATGGCTACACCTTC.

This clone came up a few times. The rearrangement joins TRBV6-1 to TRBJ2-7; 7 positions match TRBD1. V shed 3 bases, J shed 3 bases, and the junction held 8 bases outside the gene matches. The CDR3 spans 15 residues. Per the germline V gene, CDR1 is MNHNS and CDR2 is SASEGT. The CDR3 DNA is TGTGCCAGCAGTGACCCGGGACAGTGGCTCTACGAGCAGTACTTC. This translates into CASSDPGQWLYEQYF.

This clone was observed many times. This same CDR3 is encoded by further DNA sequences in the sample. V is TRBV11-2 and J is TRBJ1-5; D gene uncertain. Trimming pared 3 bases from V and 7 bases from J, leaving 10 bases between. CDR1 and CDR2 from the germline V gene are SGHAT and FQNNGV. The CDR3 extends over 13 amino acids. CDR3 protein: CASSLGSGQPQHF. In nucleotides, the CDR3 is TGTGCCAGCAGCTTGGGATCAGGCCAGCCCCAGCATTTT.

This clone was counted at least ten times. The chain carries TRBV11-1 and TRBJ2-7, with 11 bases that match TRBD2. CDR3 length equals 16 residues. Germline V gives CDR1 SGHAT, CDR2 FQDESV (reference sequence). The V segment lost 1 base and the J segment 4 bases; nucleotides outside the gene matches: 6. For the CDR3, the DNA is TGTGCCAGCAGCTTAGAAGGGATAGCGGGGGGGTACGAGCAGTACTTC. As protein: CASSLEGIAGGYEQYF.

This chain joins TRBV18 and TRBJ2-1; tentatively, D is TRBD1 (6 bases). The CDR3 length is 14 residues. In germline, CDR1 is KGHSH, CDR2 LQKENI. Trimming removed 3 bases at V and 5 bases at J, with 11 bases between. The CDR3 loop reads CASSPGQNNNEQFF. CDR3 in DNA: TGTGCCAGCTCACCTGGACAGAATAACAATGAGCAGTTCTTC. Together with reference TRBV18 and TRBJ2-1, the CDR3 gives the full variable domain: NAGVMQNPRHLVRRRGQEARLRCSPMKGHSHVYWYRQLPEEGLKFMVYLQKENIIDESGMPKERFSAEFPKEGPSILRIQQVVRGDSAAYFCASSPGQNNNEQFFGPGTRLTVL.

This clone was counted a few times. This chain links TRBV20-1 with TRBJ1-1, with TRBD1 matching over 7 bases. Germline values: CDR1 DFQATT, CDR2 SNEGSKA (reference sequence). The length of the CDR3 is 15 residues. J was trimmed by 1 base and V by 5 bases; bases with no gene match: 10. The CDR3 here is CSAPLPTGSNTEAFF. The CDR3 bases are TGCAGTGCTCCTCTACCGACAGGGTCGAACACTGAAGCTTTCTTT.

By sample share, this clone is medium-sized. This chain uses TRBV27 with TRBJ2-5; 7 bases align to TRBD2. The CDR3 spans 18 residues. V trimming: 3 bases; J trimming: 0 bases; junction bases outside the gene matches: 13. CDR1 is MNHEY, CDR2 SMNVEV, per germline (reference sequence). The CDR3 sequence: CASSFSAAGGGYQETQYF. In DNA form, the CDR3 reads TGTGCCAGCAGTTTCTCCGCCGCGGGCGGGGGATACCAAGAGACCCAGTACTTC.